This entry describes one T cell receptor (beta chain). Its cognate antigen is unknown. This sample is part of a study of CXCR3-negative and CXCR3-positive naive CD8 T cells. The study's findings and limits: Against CXCR3-negative naive cells, CXCR3-positive naive cells showed more hydrophobic TRB CDR3s. Post-cryopreservation CXCR3 expression was partly diminished, and the bulk of assays employed fresh PBMCs.

Each TRB cDNA library was prepared by 5' RACE (with UMI labels). TCRdb re-called the 5' RACE reads; one entry per CDR3 protein, DNA not given. In total, the table holds about 60,000 distinct CDR3 sequences. Germline-derived CDR1 and CDR2 are LGHNA and YSLEER. CDR3 length equals 16 residues. Naivety in CD8+ T cells corresponded to a CD45RO-CCR7+CD27+CD95- phenotype. The chain has TRBV4-3 and TRBJ2-3; TCRdb's D call of TRBD1 is untestable without DNA. The sequencing sample was made of naive CXCR3+ CD8+ T cells from blood. The subset denotes: CD45RO-CCR7+CD27+CD95- naive CD8+ T cells expressing CXCR3 (TNR3+). This TCR was sampled from a human donor in good health. Some clones in this sample may be carry-over from other donors' samples. The CDR3 spells CASSHRVGTGTDTQYF.